The 10 T cell receptor beta chains below come from one sample, sequenced in a study of blood T cell repertoires in COVID-19. TCRdb keeps only in-frame clones here, not all; method: immunoSEQ multiplex PCR. This sample has about 280,000 clones, with 70% to 90% found just once. Sequenced sample: peripheral blood. All receptors derive from a man younger than 35 with active or convalescent COVID-19.

Comments on this clone: This specimen includes other DNA sequences encoding the same CDR3. V usage is TRBV18 and J usage is TRBJ1-2; D perhaps matches TRBD1 (6 bases). CDR3 length equals 13 residues. Trimming took off 6 bases at V and 2 bases at J, with 10 bases between the two ends. CDR1 and CDR2 from the germline V gene are KGHSH and LQKENI. The CDR3 protein is CASSPGTNYGYTF. The CDR3 region has the DNA TGTGCCAGCTCCCCTGGGACAAACTATGGCTACACCTTC.

The chain links TRBV4-2 to TRBJ1-1, with 11 bases lining up with TRBD1. Per germline, CDR1 LGHNA and CDR2 YNFKEQ. Trimming at V came to 2 bases and at J to 4 bases, leaving 6 bases not matched to a gene. This CDR3 region has 16 residues. CDR3 protein: CASSQSEGTGGTEAFF. In DNA form, the CDR3 reads TGTGCCAGCAGCCAATCTGAGGGGACAGGGGGCACTGAAGCTTTCTTT.

The chain links TRBV27 to TRBJ2-7; 10 bases line up with TRBD1. The junction had 7 bases not matched to a gene; V was cut back by 4 bases and J by 1 base. The CDR3 loop spans 16 amino acids. Looked up from germline, CDR1 is MNHEY and CDR2 is SMNVEV (reference sequence). The CDR3 spells CASSSGTGALSYEQYF. CDR3 DNA: TGTGCCAGCAGTTCAGGGACAGGGGCCCTGTCCTACGAGCAGTACTTC.

CDR3 sequence (DNA): TGTGCCAGCATCCGGGTTGGCACTGAAGCTTTCTTT. Encoded protein: CASIRVGTEAFF. The chain links TRBV28 to TRBJ1-1; D is ambiguous. Germline V gene sequence: CDR1 MDHEN, CDR2 SYDVKM. V was trimmed by 7 bases and J by 4 bases, leaving 10 bases between them. The CDR3 spans 12 residues. Full variable domain (missing parts from reference TRBV28 and TRBJ1-1): DVKVTQSSRYLVKRTGEKVFLECVQDMDHENMFWYRQDPGLGLRLIYFSYDVKMKEKGDIPEGYSVSREKKERFSLILESASTNQTSMYLCASIRVGTEAFFGQGTRLTVV.

This chain uses TRBV14 with TRBJ2-1; TRBD2 matches at 10 bases. The germline V gene encodes CDR1 SGHDN and CDR2 FVKESK. The CDR3 length is 15 residues. The V gene end was trimmed by 4 bases and the J gene end by 5 bases; junction bases not matched to a gene: 5. The CDR3 nucleotides are TGTGCCAGCAGCCCGTTTAGCGGGGGGCACAATGAGCAGTTCTTC. This codes for CASSPFSGGHNEQFF.

The chain couples TRBV29-1 to TRBJ1-1, with 7 bases identical to TRBD1. CDR1 and CDR2 (germline): SQVTM, ANQGSEA. V dropped 4 bases and J dropped 0; count of bases not matched to a gene: 2. The CDR3 contains 13 residues. CDR3 nucleotide sequence: TGCAGCGTTGTGGGACAGCTGAACACTGAAGCTTTCTTT. Translated: CSVVGQLNTEAFF.

The chain recombines TRBV24-1 with TRBJ1-2; D gene uncertain. This CDR3 spans 12 amino acids. V lost 3 bases and J lost 9, with 10 bases in between. CDR1 KGHDR and CDR2 SFDVKD come from the germline V gene. CDR3 in DNA: TGTGCCACCAGTGATCTGACTGATCGCTACACCTTC. Amino acid sequence: CATSDLTDRYTF.

The chain has TRBV6-5 and TRBJ2-1; D is uncertain. The V end lost 10 bases, the J end lost 7 bases, and 20 bases lay between the germline ends. CDR1 is MNHEY and CDR2 is SVGAGI in the germline V gene. The CDR3 is 14 residues long. The CDR3 here is CATLRIGGRNEQFF. DNA of the CDR3: TGTGCCACCCTAAGAATAGGTGGGCGAAATGAGCAGTTCTTC.

The CDR3 here is CASSLSRGARYEQYF. The CDR3 bases are TGTGCCAGCAGCTTGTCCCGGGGGGCCCGCTACGAGCAGTACTTC. This chain connects TRBV7-6 to TRBJ2-7; a possible D gene is TRBD2 (7 bases). Trimming took 3 bases from V and 3 from J, leaving 15 bases between them. Germline CDR1 reads SGHVS; CDR2 reads FNYEAQ. The CDR3 sequence is 15 residues long.

The J gene is TRBJ2-7, the V gene TRBV28, with TRBD1 matching over 10 bases. This CDR3 is 14 amino acids long. The J segment lost 4 bases and the V segment lost 4 bases, leaving 4 bases of the junction unmatched. Germline V lookup: CDR1 MDHEN, CDR2 SYDVKM. The DNA for the CDR3 is TGTGCCAGCAGTTACCGGGACAGGGGTTACGAGCAGTACTTC. Its translation: CASSYRDRGYEQYF.